The 9 T cell receptor beta chains below were found in one sample sequenced in a study of cytomegalovirus exposure and HLA in healthy donors (dated by TCRdb to 2016 to 2017). Library method: the immunoSEQ multiplex PCR assay. A mixture of 60 forward primers for TCR Vbeta segments and 13 reverse primers for TCR Jbeta segments was used in the multiplex PCR. The clones in this table, taken by TCRdb from immuneACCESS, are in-frame only. Not every clone is retained; where verified, under half of the shortfall comes from an unresolved V gene, and the cause of the rest is unknown. Within this sample are 150,000 or so clones, with over 75% of them counted one time only. The top ten hold about 5.6% of the sample. The sequenced sample consisted of PBMCs. The origin of the receptors is a young man in good health and CMV-seropositive.

The chain joins TRBV6-5 to TRBJ1-3; TRBD1 might be the D (5 bases). This CDR3 region has 14 residues. The V gene's germline CDR1 is MNHEY and CDR2 SVGAGI. With 5 bases removed from V and 2 bases from J, the gap between germline ends came to 10 bases. DNA of the CDR3: TGTGCCAGCAGTCCGGGGGAAACTGGAAACACCATATATTTT. This codes for CASSPGETGNTIYF.

The chain carries TRBV27 and TRBJ2-4; TRBD2 matches 13 bases. With 7 bases clipped from V and 4 bases from J, the junction kept 4 bases outside the gene matches. From germline, CDR1 is MNHEY and CDR2 SMNVEV (reference sequence). The CDR3 has 15 residues. The CDR3 here is CASMGLAGSKNIQYF. CDR3 sequence (DNA): TGTGCCAGCATGGGACTAGCGGGGTCGAAAAACATTCAGTACTTC.

This clone was seen a handful of times. The chain is built from TRBV5-1 and TRBJ1-6; 9 bases agree with TRBD1. Germline V gene sequence: CDR1 SGHRS, CDR2 YFSETQ. Trimming cost V 3 bases and J 7 bases; bases outside gene matches: 2. The CDR3 has 14 amino acids. CDR3 in amino acids: CASSWDRENSPLHF. CDR3 DNA sequence: TGCGCCAGCAGCTGGGACAGGGAAAATTCACCCCTCCACTTT.

This rearrangement joins TRBV6-6 to TRBJ1-3; D is possibly TRBD1 (5 bases). CDR1 is MNHNY and CDR2 is SVGAGI in the germline V gene (reference sequence). This CDR3 spans 15 amino acids. Deletions cut 8 bases from V and 0 bases from J, with 14 bases between. The CDR3 loop is CASWSLTGSGNTIYF. CDR3 sequence (DNA): TGTGCCAGCTGGTCTTTAACAGGCTCTGGAAACACCATATATTTT.

The chain links TRBV5-6 to TRBJ2-2; TRBD2 matches at 9 bases. The germline V gene encodes CDR1 SGHDT and CDR2 YYEEEE. This CDR3 region has 18 residues. Trimming at V came to 0 bases and at J to 3 bases, leaving 9 bases not matched to a gene. CDR3 loop: CASSLVASGVAYTGELFF. The DNA of the CDR3 is TGTGCCAGCAGCTTGGTGGCTAGCGGGGTGGCGTACACCGGGGAGCTGTTTTTT.

The V gene is TRBV5-1, the J gene TRBJ2-7, with 8 bases fitting TRBD2. V lost 4 bases to trimming and J lost 7 bases; unmatched junction nucleotides: 16. The CDR3 totals 16 residues. The germline CDR1 and CDR2 sequences are SGHRS and YFSETQ. The CDR3: CASSPLTAGALDEQYF. The CDR3 DNA follows: TGCGCCAGCAGCCCGCTAACAGCGGGAGCCTTGGATGAGCAGTACTTC.

The V gene is TRBV2, the J gene TRBJ2-7; D might be TRBD2 (5 bases). CDR1 is SNHLY, CDR2 FYNNEI, per germline. Trimming left V 1 base short and J 7 bases short, with 5 bases between. The CDR3 contains 11 residues. CDR3 region: CASSEGGEQYF. The CDR3 DNA is TGTGCCAGCAGTGAAGGAGGGGAGCAGTACTTC.

The CDR3 coding sequence is TGTGCCAGCAGCCTAAACAGGGGGGGCCGATATGGCTACACCTTC. It translates to CASSLNRGGRYGYTF. The V call is TRBV13, the J call TRBJ1-2, with TRBD1 matching over 8 bases. Germline V CDR1 and CDR2: PRHDT, FYEKMQ (reference sequence). Losses at the gene ends were 5 bases for V and 5 bases for J; bases not matched to a gene: 10. This CDR3 contains 15 residues.

The chain couples TRBV28 to TRBJ2-7; 7 positions agree with TRBD2. The length of the CDR3 is 13 residues. The ends lost 3 bases at V and 1 base at J; junction bases unmatched: 0. Germline CDR1 is MDHEN and CDR2 is SYDVKM. Written as DNA, the CDR3 is TGTGCCAGCAGTTTGGGACTATCCTACGAGCAGTACTTC. Protein: CASSLGLSYEQYF.